This T cell receptor (beta chain) was identified in a study of shared clonotypes between healthy human individuals. Study findings and constraints: In having few donors, the study represented limited genetic and exposure-history diversity.

The CDR3 contains 14 residues. Germline-derived CDR1 and CDR2 are SGHRS and YFSETQ. Trimming left V 4 bases short and J 1 base short, with 11 bases between. With respect to this clone: Its antigen is currently unknown.

Nashville, Tennessee was home to all donors, who were Caucasian adults. Original data processing: With immunoSEQ giving junction-only sequences and no quality scores, filtering differed. Profiling relied on immunoSEQ multiplex PCR, and the TCRdb table lists in-frame clones only, not all of them. The V and J calls and clone size were taken over from that table, and D and trimming were inferred from the DNA. The sample comprises 500,000 to 650,000 clones, 70% to 80% of which are singletons, and around 12% rests with the top ten. The sequence derives from a woman between 35 and 50 years old in good health. Some clones in this sample may be carry-over from other donors' samples. This chain joins TRBV5-1 and TRBJ2-5; no firm D call. Material for sequencing was PBMCs. CDR3 nucleotides: TGCGCCAGCAGCCCCGGTTCAGGCCAAGAGACCCAGTACTTC. It specifies CASSPGSGQETQYF.